Included here is one TCR beta chain sequence, with context. This clone has ten or more counts. Its antigen has not been determined. No base-level quality is on record; no much larger clone is a single base apart. The time point label on this specimen signifies: 24 months on ibrutinib. For TCR beta library preparation, roughly 2 micrograms of genomic DNA were extracted from the cryopreserved PBMCs. High-throughput TCR beta sequencing was performed on longitudinal blood samples from CLL patients receiving ibrutinib monotherapy. The patients took part in an open-label, single-center phase 2 trial of ibrutinib monotherapy. The goal of deep resolution MiSeq sequencing was a depth between 1 in 1 million and 1 in 200,000 T cells, and coverage averaged 10x per clonotype. The immunoSEQ hsTCRB Kit was used to generate the TCR beta libraries. In the original analysis: Data were analyzed with ImmunoSEQ Data Assistant and ImmunoSEQ Analyzer, with V, D and J genes assigned per IMGT definitions. Clonality was computed as one minus normalized Shannon entropy of productive rearrangement frequencies, ranging from 0 to 1. Only overrepresented clonotypes making up at least 0.05% of the repertoire of each patient were included in the public clonotype analysis. Around 14 repertoires from age-matched healthy donors, obtained from immuneACCESS, served as clonality controls. In TCRdb, the immuneACCESS table is reduced to in-frame sequences with V and J assigned. These tables do not hold every clone; where another copy was compared, an unresolved V gene accounts for under half, and the others remain unexplained. That table is the source of V, J and clone size, and D and trimming were worked out from the DNA. The sample yields 110,000 to 150,000 clones; approximately 80% were counted once. The ten most abundant clones make up about 5% of the sample.

This entry belongs to a study of cytotoxic CD8 clonotypes in ibrutinib-treated CLL (dated by TCRdb to the early 2020s). At the level of the whole study: In this cohort, 15 patients were treatment-naive and ten to twelve were relapsed/refractory, while some 18 had unmutated IGHV. Partial responses were observed in approximately 24 patients and complete responses in 2; after a median follow-up of around 68 months, remission was maintained in around 14 patients and progression was observed in approximately 12. Response samples were taken after a median of 12 months on treatment, ranging from about 6 to 36 months. On average, each sample yielded some 250,000 productive templates and 94,082 productive rearrangements. Of the approximately 86 people in the trial, approximately 28 had longitudinal samples available. Cryopreserved peripheral blood mononuclear cells were obtained prior to treatment, at the time of response, and at either disease progression or sustained remission. Every sample from remission and from progressive disease was obtained while the patients were still on ibrutinib.

The full study reports these points: At baseline, clonality was higher than in age-matched healthy donors and showed a strong correlation with circulating CD8+ T-cell counts. At ibrutinib response clonality went up, during sustained remission it held steady, and at progression it dropped back toward baseline. Public clonotypes were rare and either shrank or stayed stable during treatment, and the rise in clonality at ibrutinib response reflected expansion of private clonotypes. Lymph node repertoires were not examined, and the timing of sampling was not matched between patients in sustained remission and those whose disease progressed.

The CDR3 sequence holds 14 residues, the cysteine and phenylalanine included. Left in the record is the CDR3 DNA by itself, 42 bases read in frame from the first base. CDR1 and CDR2, per the germline V gene, are MNHEY and SVGAGI. A distance of 5 bases separates the germline ends of V and J, which lose 2 bases and 3 bases respectively. This clonotype was sampled from a human donor with chronic lymphocytic leukemia. Recombination connected TRBV6-5 to TRBJ1-6; the D segment cannot be called with confidence. Here the sequenced sample was PBMCs, taken after 24 months of ibrutinib treatment. The nucleotide sequence reads as follows: TGTGCCAGCAGTTACCGGGGCTATAATTCACCCCTCCACTTT. It specifies CASSYRGYNSPLHF.